Listed below are T cell receptor beta chains from one sample, sequenced in a study of blood T cell repertoires in COVID-19. The assay was immunoSEQ multiplex PCR, and TCRdb's table has in-frame clones only and misses some. The table has 130,000 or so clones, 65% to 80% seen once. Sequencing input: peripheral blood. The receptor set was obtained from a man aged 50-60 years with acute or convalescent COVID-19. Both conserved end residues are trimmed from each CDR3. Size is stated for part of the rows, as once, few or many counts, or as a class when the clone is expanded.

v_gene	abundance	j_gene	CDR3aa
TRBV11-2	few	TRBJ2-5	ASSLEYEALGGRQETQY
TRBV3-1/TRBV3-2	few	TRBJ2-3	ASSPGGGPGTDTQY
TRBV29-1	NA	TRBJ1-1	SVRDPGNTEAF
TRBV11-2	NA	TRBJ1-1	ASSLLGGNTEAF
TRBV30	NA	TRBJ1-2	AWSVPWGVYGYT
TRBV10-2	once	TRBJ1-4	ASSETAAANEKLF
TRBV9	NA	TRBJ2-2	ASTQNRGPNTGELF
TRBV9	few	TRBJ2-3	ASTSQPQGTQY
TRBV10-2	NA	TRBJ1-2	ASSPTTGNYGYT
TRBV5-5	once	TRBJ2-5	ASTGGGGIQETQY
TRBV9	NA	TRBJ1-3	ASSGRGDSGNTIY
TRBV5-1	NA	TRBJ2-3	ASSLAGEDTQY
TRBV12-5	few	TRBJ2-7	APPGTDYEQY
TRBV4-2	few	TRBJ1-2	ASSQDGTEYGYT
TRBV7-6	NA	TRBJ2-1	ASSKTTGGGYNEQF
TRBV19	NA	TRBJ1-2	ASSRWTGAGGYT
TRBV9	NA	TRBJ2-5	ASSVTSGGIETQY
TRBV10-3	few	TRBJ1-1	AISVSGDPNTEAF
TRBV24-1	NA	TRBJ2-1	APHGYRFNNEQF
TRBV13	NA	TRBJ1-1	ASSHRGQGDTEAF
TRBV3-1/TRBV3-2	NA	TRBJ2-1	ASSQGLLAGTYNEQF
TRBV4-1	few	TRBJ2-1	ASSQGVFLAGNNEQF
TRBV3-1/TRBV3-2	NA	TRBJ1-1	ASSQVSGSEAF
TRBV11-2	NA	TRBJ2-3	ASSNGLAFSTDTQY
TRBV9	once	TRBJ1-6	ASSVRADNSPLH
TRBV25-1	NA	TRBJ2-3	ASSDPGTGVDTQY
TRBV4-1	NA	TRBJ2-7	ASSQEEREQY
TRBV7-3	NA	TRBJ2-1	ASSLTSGAYNEQF
TRBV12-5	once	TRBJ1-5	ASGLGTNQPQH
TRBV5-1	NA	TRBJ2-1	ASSPSGGSYNEQF
TRBV7-8	NA	TRBJ1-4	ASSLRDRDEKLF
TRBV5-5	once	TRBJ1-2	ASSLGQGGYGYT
TRBV27	few	TRBJ2-2	ASSFSGLGGELF
TRBV19	NA	TRBJ2-7	ASSIEGLVGVHEQY
TRBV5-6	NA	TRBJ2-1	ASSLASGGAYNEQF
TRBV7-2	NA	TRBJ2-3	ASSLELAVTDTQY
TRBV7-2	once	TRBJ1-5	ASSLALGGNQPQH